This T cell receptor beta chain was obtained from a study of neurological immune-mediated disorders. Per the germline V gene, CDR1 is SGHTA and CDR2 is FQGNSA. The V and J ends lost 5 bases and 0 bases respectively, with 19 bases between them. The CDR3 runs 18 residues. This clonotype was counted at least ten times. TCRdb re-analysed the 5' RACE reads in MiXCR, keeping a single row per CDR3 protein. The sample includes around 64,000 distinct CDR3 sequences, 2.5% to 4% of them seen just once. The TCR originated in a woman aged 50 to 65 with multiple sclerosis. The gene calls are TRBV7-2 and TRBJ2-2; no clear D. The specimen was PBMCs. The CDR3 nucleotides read TGTGCCAGCAGCGACCCGATGAAGGACGGATCGAACACCGGGGAGCTGTTTTTT. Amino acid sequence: CASSDPMKDGSNTGELFF.